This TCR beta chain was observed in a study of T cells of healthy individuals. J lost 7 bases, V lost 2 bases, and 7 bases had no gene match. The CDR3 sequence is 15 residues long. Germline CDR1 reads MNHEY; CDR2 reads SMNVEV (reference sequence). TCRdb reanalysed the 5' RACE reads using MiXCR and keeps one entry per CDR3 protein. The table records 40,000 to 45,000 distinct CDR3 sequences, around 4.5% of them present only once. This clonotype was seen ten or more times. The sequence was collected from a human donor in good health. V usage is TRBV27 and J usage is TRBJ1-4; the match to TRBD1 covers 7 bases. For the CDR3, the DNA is TGTGCCAGCAGTTTAGGCAGGGGGGCGGGTGAAAAACTGTTTTTT. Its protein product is CASSLGRGAGEKLFF.